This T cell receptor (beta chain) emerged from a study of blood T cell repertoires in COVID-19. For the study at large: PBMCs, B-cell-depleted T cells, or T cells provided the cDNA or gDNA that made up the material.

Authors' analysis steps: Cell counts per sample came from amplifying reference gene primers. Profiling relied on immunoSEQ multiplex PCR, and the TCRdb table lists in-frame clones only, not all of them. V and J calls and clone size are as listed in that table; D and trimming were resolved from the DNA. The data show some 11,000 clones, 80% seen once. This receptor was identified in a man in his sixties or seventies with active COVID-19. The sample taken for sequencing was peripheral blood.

Here the CDR3 DNA reads TGCGCCAGCAGACGGACTAGCGAGACCTACGAGCAGTACTTC. Translating gives CASRRTSETYEQYF. The chain combines TRBV5-1 with TRBJ2-7, with 9 bases matching TRBD2. Germline V gene sequence: CDR1 SGHRS, CDR2 YFSETQ. V shed 5 bases and J 2 bases; nucleotides not matched to a gene: 5. This CDR3 comprises 14 residues.